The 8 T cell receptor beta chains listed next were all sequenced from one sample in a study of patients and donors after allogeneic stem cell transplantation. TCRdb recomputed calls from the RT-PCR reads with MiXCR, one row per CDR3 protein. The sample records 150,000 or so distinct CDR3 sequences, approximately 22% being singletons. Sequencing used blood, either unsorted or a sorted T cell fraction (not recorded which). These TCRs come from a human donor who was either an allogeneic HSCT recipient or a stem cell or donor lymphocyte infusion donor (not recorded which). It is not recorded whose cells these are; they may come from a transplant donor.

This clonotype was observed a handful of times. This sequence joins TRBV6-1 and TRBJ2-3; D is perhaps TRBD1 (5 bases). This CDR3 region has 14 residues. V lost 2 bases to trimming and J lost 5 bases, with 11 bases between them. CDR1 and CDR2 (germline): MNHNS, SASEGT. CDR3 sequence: CASSEQGFGDTQYF. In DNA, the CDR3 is TGTGCCAGCAGTGAACAGGGTTTTGGAGATACGCAGTATTTT.

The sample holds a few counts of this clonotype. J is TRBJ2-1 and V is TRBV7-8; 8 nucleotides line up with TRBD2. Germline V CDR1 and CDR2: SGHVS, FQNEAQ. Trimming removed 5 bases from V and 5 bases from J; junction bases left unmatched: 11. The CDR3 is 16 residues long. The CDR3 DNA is TGTGCCAGCAGCCCCCGGGGTAGCGGGATCCACAATGAGCAGTTCTTC. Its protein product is CASSPRGSGIHNEQFF.

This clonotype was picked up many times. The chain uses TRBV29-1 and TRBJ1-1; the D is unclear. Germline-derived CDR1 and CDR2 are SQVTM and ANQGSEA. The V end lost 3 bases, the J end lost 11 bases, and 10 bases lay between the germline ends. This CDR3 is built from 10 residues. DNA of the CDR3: TGCAGCGTTGAGGATGGGTGGGCTTTCTTT. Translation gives CSVEDGWAFF.

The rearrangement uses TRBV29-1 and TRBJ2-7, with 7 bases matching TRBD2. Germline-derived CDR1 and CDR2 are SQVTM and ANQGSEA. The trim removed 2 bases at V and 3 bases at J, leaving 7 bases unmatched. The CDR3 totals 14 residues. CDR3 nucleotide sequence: TGCAGCGTTGAAAAGGGGACGGGAGGCTACGAGCAGTACTTC. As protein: CSVEKGTGGYEQYF.

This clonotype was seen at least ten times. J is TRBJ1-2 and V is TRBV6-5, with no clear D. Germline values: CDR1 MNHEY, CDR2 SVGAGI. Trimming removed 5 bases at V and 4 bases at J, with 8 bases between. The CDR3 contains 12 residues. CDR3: CASSTKTYGYTF. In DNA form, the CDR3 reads TGTGCCAGCAGTACTAAGACCTATGGCTACACCTTC.

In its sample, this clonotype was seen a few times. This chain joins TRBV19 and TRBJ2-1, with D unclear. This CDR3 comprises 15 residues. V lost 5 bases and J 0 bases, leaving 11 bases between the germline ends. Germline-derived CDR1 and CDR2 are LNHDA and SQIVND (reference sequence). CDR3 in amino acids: CASSSTVSSYNEQFF. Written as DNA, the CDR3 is TGTGCCAGTAGTTCGACCGTTAGCTCCTACAATGAGCAGTTCTTC.

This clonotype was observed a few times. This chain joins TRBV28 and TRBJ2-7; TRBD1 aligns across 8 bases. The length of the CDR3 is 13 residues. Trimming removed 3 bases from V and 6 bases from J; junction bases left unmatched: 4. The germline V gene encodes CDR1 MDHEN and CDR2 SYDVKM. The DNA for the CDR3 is TGTGCCAGCAGTTTGGGACAGGCTCGCGAGCAGTACTTC. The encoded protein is CASSLGQAREQYF.

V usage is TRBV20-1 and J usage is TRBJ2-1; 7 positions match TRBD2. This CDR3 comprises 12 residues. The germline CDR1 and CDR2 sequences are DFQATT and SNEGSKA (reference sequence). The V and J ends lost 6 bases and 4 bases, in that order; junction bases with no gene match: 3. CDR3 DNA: TGCAGTGCCTGGACTAGTTACAATGAGCAGTTCTTC. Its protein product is CSAWTSYNEQFF.